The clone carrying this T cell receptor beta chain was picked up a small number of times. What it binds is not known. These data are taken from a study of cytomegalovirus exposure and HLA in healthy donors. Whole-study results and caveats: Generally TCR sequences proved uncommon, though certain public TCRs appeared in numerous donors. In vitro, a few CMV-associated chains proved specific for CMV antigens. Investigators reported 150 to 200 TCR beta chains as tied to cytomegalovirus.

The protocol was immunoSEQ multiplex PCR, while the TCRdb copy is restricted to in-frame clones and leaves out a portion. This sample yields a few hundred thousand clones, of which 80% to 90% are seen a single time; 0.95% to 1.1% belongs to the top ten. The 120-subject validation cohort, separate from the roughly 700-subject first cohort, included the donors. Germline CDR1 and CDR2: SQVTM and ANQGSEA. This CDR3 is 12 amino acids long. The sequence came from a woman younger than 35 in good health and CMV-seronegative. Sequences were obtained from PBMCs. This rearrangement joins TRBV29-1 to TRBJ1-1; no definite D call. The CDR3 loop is CSYARQNTEAFF. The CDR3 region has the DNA TGCAGTTATGCGCGACAGAACACTGAAGCTTTCTTT.